The sequence of this T cell receptor (beta chain) was determined in a study of glioma-infiltrating T cells. Trimming pared 6 bases from V and 8 bases from J, leaving 14 bases between. CDR1 and CDR2 (germline): DFQATT, SNEGSKA (reference sequence). There are 12 residues in the CDR3. This clonotype was observed a few times. Its target is not known. General study points: Signature shared blood CDR3 motifs were enriched in low-divergence and depleted in high-divergence patients. Non-neoplastic patients had below-expected tissue-blood divergence, while all gliomas exceeded expectation.

TCR alpha and beta CDR3 regions were amplified from RNA using iRepertoire nested multiplex PCR. For one-step reverse transcription and amplification, 100-400 ng of tissue mRNA or PBMC total RNA was used. One entry per CDR3 protein, called by TCRdb with MiXCR from the multiplex PCR reads. This table holds 300,000 to 400,000 distinct CDR3 sequences, roughly two fifths found once. The source is a human donor with low-grade glioma or glioblastoma, undergoing nonglioma brain surgery, or in good health (not recorded which). The chain recombines TRBV20-1 with TRBJ1-5, with D tentatively TRBD1 (6 bases). Sequencing input: glioma tissue, nonneoplastic brain tissue, or PBMCs (not recorded which). The DNA of the CDR3 is TGCAGTGCCCGAAGGCCAGGGGAGCCCCAGCATTTT. Protein sequence: CSARRPGEPQHF.